The clone carrying this T cell receptor (beta chain) was seen ten or more times. Its antigen is still unknown. This sample is part of a study of post-analysis software for immune sequencing data. Study-wide background: Disease trajectories encompassed relapsing-remitting, secondary progressive and progressive-relapsing multiple sclerosis.

Points from the study as a whole: Patients used a few TRBV segments, including TRBV5-6, TRBV5-1 and TRBV20-1, more often than controls. Controls significantly exceeded multiple sclerosis patients in normalized Chao1 diversity.

Researchers reported that TCR beta cDNA libraries carried unique molecular identifiers. TCRdb re-called the PCR reads through MiXCR, storing one row per CDR3 protein. The top ten hold 25% to 35% of the sample, which has 150,000 or so distinct CDR3 sequences, 35% to 40% seen once. This CDR3 has 13 residues. V lost 5 bases to trimming and J lost 4 bases, with 10 bases between them. CDR1 SGHRS and CDR2 YFSETQ come from the germline V gene. The chain uses TRBV5-1 and TRBJ2-1; D unclear. The receptor was isolated from a girl aged 5 to 17 with multiple sclerosis. The sample consisted of blood, taken after autologous hematopoietic stem cell transplantation. The CDR3 reads CASSDRQYNEQFF. In DNA form, the CDR3 reads TGCGCCAGCAGTGATCGGCAGTACAATGAGCAGTTCTTC.